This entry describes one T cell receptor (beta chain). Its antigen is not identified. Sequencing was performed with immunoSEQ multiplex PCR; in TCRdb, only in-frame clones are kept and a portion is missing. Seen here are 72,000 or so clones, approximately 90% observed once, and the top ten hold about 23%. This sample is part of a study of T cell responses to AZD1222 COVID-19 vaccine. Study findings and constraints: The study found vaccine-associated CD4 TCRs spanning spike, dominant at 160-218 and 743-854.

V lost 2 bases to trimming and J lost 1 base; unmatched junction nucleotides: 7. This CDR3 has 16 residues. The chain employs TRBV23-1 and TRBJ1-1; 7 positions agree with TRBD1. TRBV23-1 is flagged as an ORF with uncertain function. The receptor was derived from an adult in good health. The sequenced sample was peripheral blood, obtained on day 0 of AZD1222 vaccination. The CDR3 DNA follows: TGCGCCAGCAGTCAACCCGGACAGGAAGGGAACACTGAAGCTTTCTTT. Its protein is CASSQPGQEGNTEAFF.